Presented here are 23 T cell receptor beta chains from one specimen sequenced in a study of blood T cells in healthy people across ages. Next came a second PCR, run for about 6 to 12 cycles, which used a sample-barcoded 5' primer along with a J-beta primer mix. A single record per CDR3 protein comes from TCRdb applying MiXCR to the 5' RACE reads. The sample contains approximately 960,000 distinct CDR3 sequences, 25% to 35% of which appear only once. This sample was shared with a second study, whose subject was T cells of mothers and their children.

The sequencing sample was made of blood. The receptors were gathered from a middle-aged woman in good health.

CDR3 DNA sequence: TGTGCCACGCATGGGGGCGGGCATCAGCCCCAGCATTTT. Translation: CATHGGGHQPQHF. The chain has TRBV28 and TRBJ1-5, with D perhaps matching TRBD1 (6 bases). Trimming removed 10 bases at V and 5 bases at J, with 15 bases between. The CDR3 is made up of 13 amino acids. Germline V gene lookup returns CDR1 MDHEN and CDR2 SYDVKM.

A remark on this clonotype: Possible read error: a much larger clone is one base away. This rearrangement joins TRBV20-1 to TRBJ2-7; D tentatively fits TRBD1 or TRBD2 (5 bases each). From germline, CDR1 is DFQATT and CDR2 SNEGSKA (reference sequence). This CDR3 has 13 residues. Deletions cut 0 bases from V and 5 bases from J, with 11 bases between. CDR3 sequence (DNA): TGCAGTGCTAGAGAGTGGGGGTCCCACGAGCAGTACTTC. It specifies CSAREWGSHEQYF.

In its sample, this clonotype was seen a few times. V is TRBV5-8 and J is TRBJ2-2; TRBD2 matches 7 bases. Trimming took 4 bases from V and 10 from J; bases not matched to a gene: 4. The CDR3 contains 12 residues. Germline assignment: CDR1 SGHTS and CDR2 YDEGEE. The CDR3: CASSQGLTELFF. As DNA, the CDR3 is TGTGCCAGCAGCCAGGGACTAACGGAGCTGTTTTTT.

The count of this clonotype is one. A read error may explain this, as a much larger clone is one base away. The CDR3 region has the DNA TGCGCCAGCAACTTATGGGCGGGGGATGGTACGCAGTATTTT. Translating gives CASNLWAGDGTQYF. The chain uses TRBV5-1 and TRBJ2-3, with 7 positions matching TRBD2. The CDR3 is made up of 14 amino acids. V lost 6 bases and J lost 8; bases outside the gene matches: 12. The V gene's germline CDR1 is SGHRS and CDR2 YFSETQ. The entire variable domain, with the rest obtained from reference TRBV5-1 and TRBJ2-3, is as follows: KAGVTQTPRYLIKTRGQQVTLSCSPISGHRSVSWYQQTPGQGLQFLFEYFSETQRNKGNFPGRFSGRQFSNSRSEMNVSTLELGDSALYLCASNLWAGDGTQYFGPGTRLTVL.

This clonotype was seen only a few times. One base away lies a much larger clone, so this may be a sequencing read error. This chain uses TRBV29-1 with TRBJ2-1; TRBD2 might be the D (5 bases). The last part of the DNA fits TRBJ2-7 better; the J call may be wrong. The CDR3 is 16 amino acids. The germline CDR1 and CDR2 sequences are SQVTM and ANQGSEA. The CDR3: CSVEEGTASSYNEQYF. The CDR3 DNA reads TGCAGCGTTGAAGAGGGCACGGCTAGCTCCTACAATGAGCAGTACTTC.

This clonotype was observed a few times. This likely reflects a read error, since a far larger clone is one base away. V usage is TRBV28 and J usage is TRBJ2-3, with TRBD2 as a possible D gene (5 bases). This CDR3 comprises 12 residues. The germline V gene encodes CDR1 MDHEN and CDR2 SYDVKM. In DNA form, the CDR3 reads TGTGCCAGCGGTTTAGGCGGGGATACGCAGTATTTT. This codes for CASGLGGDTQYF.

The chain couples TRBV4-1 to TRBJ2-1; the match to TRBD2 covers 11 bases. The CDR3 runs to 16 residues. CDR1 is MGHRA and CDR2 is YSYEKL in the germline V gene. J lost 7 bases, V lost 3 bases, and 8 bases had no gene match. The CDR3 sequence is CASSQGSGGARNEQFF. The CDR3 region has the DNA TGCGCCAGCAGCCAGGGTAGCGGGGGGGCCCGGAATGAGCAGTTCTTC.

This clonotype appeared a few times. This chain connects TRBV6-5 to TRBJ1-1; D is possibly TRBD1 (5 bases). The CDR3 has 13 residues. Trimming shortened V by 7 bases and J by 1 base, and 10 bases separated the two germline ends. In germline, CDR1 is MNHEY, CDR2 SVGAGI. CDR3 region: CASNQGRNTEAFF. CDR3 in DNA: TGTGCCAGCAATCAGGGTCGGAACACTGAAGCTTTCTTT.

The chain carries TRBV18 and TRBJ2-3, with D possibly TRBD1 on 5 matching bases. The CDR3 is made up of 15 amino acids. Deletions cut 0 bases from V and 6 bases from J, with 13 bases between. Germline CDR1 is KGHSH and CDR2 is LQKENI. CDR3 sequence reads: CASSPPSLGADTQYF. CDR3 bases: TGTGCCAGCTCACCACCCTCGTTAGGGGCGGATACGCAGTATTTT.

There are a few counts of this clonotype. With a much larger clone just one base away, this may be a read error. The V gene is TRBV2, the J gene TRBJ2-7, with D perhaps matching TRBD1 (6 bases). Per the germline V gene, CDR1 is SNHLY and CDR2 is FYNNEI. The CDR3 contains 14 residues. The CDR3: CASREGRDTYEQYF. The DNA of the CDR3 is TGTGCCAGCAGGGAAGGCCGGGACACCTACGAGCAGTACTTC.

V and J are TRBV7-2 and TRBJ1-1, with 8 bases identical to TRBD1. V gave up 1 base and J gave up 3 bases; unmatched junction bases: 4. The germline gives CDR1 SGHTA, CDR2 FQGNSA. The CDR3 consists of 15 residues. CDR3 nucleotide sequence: TGTGCCAGCAGCTTAGGTACAGGGGGTGACACTGAAGCTTTCTTT. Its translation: CASSLGTGGDTEAFF.

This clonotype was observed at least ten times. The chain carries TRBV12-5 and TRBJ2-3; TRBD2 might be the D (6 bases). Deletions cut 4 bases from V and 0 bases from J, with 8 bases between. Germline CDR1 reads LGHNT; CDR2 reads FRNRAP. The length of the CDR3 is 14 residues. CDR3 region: CASGWRESTDTQYF. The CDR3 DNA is TGTGCTAGTGGTTGGCGGGAAAGCACAGATACGCAGTATTTT.

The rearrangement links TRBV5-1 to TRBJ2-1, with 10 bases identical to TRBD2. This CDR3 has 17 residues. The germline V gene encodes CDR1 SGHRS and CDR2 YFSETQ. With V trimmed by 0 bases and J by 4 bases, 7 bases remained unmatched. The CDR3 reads CASSLAGTSAAYNEQFF. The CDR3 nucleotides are TGCGCCAGCAGCTTGGCCGGGACTAGCGCTGCATACAATGAGCAGTTCTTC.

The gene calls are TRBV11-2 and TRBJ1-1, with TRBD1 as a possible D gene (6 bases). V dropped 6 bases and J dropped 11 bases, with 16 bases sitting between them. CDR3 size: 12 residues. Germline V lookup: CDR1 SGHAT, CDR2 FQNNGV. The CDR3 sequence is CASREPGTGAFF. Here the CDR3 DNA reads TGTGCCAGCAGGGAACCGGGAACAGGGGCTTTCTTT.

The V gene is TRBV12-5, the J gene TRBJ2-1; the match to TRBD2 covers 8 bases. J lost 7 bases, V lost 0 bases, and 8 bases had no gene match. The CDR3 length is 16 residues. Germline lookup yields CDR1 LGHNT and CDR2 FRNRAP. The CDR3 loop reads CASGLVNSGGVNEQFF. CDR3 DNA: TGTGCTAGTGGTTTGGTAAACAGCGGGGGTGTGAATGAGCAGTTCTTC.

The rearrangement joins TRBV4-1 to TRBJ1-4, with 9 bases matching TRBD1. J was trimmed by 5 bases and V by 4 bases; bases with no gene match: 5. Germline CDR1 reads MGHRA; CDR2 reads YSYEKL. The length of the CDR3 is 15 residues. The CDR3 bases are TGCGCCAGCAGCCTCTCCGGGACAGGGAATGAAAAACTGTTTTTT. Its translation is CASSLSGTGNEKLFF.

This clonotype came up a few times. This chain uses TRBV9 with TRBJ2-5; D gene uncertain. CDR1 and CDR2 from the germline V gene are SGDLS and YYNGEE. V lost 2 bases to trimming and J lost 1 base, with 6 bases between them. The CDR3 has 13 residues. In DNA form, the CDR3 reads TGTGCCAGCAGCGTGAGGCCCCAAGAGACCCAGTACTTC. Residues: CASSVRPQETQYF.

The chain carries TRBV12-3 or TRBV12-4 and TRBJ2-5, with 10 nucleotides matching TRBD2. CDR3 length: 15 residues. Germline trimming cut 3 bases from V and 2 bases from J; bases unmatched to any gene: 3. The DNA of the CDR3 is TGTGCCAGCAGTTTGAATAGCGGGGGGCAAGAGACCCAGTACTTC. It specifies CASSLNSGGQETQYF.

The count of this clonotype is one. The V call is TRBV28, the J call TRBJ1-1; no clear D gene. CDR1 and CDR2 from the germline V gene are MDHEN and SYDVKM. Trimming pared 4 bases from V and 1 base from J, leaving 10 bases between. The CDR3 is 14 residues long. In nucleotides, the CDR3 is TGTGCCAGCAGTTCCGTGACACCGAACACTGAAGCTTTCTTT. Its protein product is CASSSVTPNTEAFF. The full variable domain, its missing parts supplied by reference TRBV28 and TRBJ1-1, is DVKVTQSSRYLVKRTGEKVFLECVQDMDHENMFWYRQDPGLGLRLIYFSYDVKMKEKGDIPEGYSVSREKKERFSLILESASTNQTSMYLCASSSVTPNTEAFFGQGTRLTVV.

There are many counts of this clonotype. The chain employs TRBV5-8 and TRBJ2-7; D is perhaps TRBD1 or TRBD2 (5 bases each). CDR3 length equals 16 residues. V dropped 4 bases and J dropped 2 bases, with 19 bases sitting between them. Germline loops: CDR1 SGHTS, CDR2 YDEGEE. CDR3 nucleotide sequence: TGTGCCAGCAGCCCCGTGATTGGGACGGGAACCTACGAGCAGTACTTC. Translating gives CASSPVIGTGTYEQYF.

The DNA of the CDR3 is TGTGCCAGCAGCACCAAGGGGCTTACGGAGCAGTACTTC. As protein: CASSTKGLTEQYF. The chain uses TRBV7-9 and TRBJ2-7; D is possibly TRBD1 (5 bases). Germline V gene lookup returns CDR1 SEHNR and CDR2 FQNEAQ (reference sequence). V lost 5 bases and J lost 7, with 15 bases in between. The CDR3 extends over 13 amino acids. Full variable domain (rest looked up from reference TRBV7-9 and TRBJ2-7): DTGVSQNPRHKITKRGQNVTFRCDPISEHNRLYWYRQTLGQGPEFLTYFQNEAQLEKSRLLSDRFSAERPKGSFSTLEIQRTEQGDSAMYLCASSTKGLTEQYFGPGTRLTVT.

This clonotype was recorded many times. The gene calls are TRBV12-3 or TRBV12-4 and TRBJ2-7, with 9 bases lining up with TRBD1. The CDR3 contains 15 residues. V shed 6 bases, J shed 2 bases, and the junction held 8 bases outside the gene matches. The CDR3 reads CASSMGGTGTYEQYF. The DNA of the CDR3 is TGTGCCAGCAGCATGGGGGGGACAGGGACCTACGAGCAGTACTTC.

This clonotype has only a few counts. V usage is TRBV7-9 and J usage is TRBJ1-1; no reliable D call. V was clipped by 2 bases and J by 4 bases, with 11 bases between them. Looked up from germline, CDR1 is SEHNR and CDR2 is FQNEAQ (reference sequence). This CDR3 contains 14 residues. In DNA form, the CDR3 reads TGTGCCAGCAGCTTATTGTATGAGGGCACTGAAGCTTTCTTT. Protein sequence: CASSLLYEGTEAFF.